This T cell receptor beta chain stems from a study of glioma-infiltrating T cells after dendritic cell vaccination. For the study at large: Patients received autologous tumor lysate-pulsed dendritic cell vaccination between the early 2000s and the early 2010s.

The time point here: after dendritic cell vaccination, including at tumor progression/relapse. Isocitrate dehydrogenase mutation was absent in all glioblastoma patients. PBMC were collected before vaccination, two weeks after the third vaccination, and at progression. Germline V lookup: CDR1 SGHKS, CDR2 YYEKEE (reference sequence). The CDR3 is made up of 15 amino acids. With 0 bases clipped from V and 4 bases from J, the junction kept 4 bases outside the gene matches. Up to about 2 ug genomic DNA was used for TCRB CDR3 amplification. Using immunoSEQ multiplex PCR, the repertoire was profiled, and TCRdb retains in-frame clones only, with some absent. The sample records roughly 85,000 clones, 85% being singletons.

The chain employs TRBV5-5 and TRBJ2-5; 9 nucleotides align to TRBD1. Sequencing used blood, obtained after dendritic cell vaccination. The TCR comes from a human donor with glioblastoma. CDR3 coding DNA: TGTGCCAGCAGCTTGGACAGGGGGCGTGGAGAGACCCAGTACTTC. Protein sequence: CASSLDRGRGETQYF.